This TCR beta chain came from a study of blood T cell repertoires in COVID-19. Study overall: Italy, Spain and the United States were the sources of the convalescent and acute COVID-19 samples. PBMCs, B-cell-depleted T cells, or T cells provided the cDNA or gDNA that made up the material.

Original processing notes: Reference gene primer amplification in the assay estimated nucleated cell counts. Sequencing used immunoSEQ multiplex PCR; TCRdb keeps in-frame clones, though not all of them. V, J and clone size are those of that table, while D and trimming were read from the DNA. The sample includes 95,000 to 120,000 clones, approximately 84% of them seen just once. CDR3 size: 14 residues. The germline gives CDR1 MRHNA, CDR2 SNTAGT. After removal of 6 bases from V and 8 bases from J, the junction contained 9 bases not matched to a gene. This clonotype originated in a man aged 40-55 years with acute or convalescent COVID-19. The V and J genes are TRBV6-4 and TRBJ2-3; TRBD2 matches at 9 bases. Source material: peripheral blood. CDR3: CASRKGLAMGTQYF. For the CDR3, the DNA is TGTGCCAGCAGGAAGGGACTAGCAATGGGTACGCAGTATTTT.